The text below deals with one TCR beta chain. Its target is unknown. This sample was taken from a study of vaccination effects on CD4 cells after COVID-19. Study details: A median of 72 days separated the second dose and sampling.

The CDR3 runs 13 residues. The V gene lost 6 bases and the J gene lost 6 bases, with 12 bases spanning the gap. Germline V lookup: CDR1 SGHRS, CDR2 YFSETQ. The authors isolated CD4+ T cells after around 9 days of culture. Every participant took two doses of the BNT162b2 or mRNA-1273 vaccine. Vaccine recipients lacked prior SARS-CoV-2 infection and had negative nucleocapsid antibodies. Clones were read by immunoSEQ multiplex PCR, and TCRdb kept only the in-frame ones, dropping some. The table includes about 73,000 clones, 73% detected once. The TCR originated in a human donor who received a COVID-19 vaccine. This chain connects TRBV5-1 to TRBJ2-2, with D uncertain. The sequencing here drew on CD4+ T cells from PBMCs cultured without peptide, taken after COVID-19 vaccination. CDR3 bases: TGCGCCAGCACCTCCTCCTGGTCCGGGGAGCTGTTTTTT. Its protein product is CASTSSWSGELFF.